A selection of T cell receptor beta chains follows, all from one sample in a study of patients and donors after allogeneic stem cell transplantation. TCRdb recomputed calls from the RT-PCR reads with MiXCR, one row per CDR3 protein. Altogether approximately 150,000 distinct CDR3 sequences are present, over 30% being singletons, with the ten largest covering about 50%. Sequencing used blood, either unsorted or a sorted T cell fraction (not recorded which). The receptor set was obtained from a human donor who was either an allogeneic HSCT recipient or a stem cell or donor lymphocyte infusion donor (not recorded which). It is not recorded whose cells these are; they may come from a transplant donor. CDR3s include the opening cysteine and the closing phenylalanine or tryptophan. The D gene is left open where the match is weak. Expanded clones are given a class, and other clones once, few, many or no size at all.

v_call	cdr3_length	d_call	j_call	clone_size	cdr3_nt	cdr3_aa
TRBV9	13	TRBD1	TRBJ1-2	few	TGTGCCAGCAGCGGGGACAGGGCGTATGGCTACACCTTC	CASSGDRAYGYTF
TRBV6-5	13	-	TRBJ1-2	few	TGTGCCAGCAGTTTGGTCCCGGAGTATGGCTACACCTTC	CASSLVPEYGYTF
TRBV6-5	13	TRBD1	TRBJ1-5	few	TGTGCCAGCAGCCGGACAGGGAATCAGCCCCAGCATTTT	CASSRTGNQPQHF
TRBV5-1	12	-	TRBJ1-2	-	TGCGCCAGCAGCTTGGTGTCTGGTGGCTACACCTTC	CASSLVSGGYTF
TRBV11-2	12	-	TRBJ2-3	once	TGTGCCAGCATGCTAGGCACAGATACGCAGTATTTT	CASMLGTDTQYF
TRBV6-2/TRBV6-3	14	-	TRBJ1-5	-	TGTGCCAGCAGTTACGAGGCAGGGATGCAGCCCCAGCATTTT	CASSYEAGMQPQHF
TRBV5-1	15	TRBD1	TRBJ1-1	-	TGCGCCAGCAGCTTCGGACAGGGGAGGAACACTGAAGCTTTCTTT	CASSFGQGRNTEAFF
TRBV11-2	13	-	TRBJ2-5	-	TGTGCCAGCAGCTCTCACACCGTAGAGACCCAGTACTTC	CASSSHTVETQYF
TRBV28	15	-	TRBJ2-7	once	TGTGCCAGCAGTTTGCACTGGGGACGCCACTACGAGCAGTACTTC	CASSLHWGRHYEQYF
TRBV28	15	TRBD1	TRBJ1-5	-	TGTGCCAGCACCCTTGAGAGGGGGCGAGATCAGCCCCAGCATTTT	CASTLERGRDQPQHF
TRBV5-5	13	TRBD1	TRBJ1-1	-	TGTGCCAGCAGCACGGGACAGGGGGCTGAAGCTTTCTTT	CASSTGQGAEAFF
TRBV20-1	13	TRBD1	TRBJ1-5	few	TGCAGTGCTACTACCGGGACAGGGAAGCCCCAGCATTTT	CSATTGTGKPQHF
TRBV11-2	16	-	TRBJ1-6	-	TGTGCCAGCAGCCCCAGGGGTACCGCGAATAATTCACCCCTCCACTTT	CASSPRGTANNSPLHF
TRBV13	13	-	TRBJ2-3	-	TGTGCCAGCAGCCCCCCCTGGGACCCTACGCAGTATTTT	CASSPPWDPTQYF
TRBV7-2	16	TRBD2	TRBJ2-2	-	TGTGCCAGCAAACCCCGGGGGGGCCGGGACACCGGGGAGCTGTTTTTT	CASKPRGGRDTGELFF
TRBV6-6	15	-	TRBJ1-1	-	TGTGCCAGCAGTTACGGTGGACAGATGAACACTGAAGCTTTCTTT	CASSYGGQMNTEAFF
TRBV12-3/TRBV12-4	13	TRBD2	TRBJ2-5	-	TGTGCCAGCAGTGGGGAGCGGGGAGAGACCCAGTACTTC	CASSGERGETQYF
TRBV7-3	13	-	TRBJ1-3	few	TGTGCCAGCAGCCGGGGAAATGGAAACACCATATATTTT	CASSRGNGNTIYF
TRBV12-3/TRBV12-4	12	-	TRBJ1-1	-	TGTGCCAGCAGCGAAGTGAACACTGAAGCTTTCTTT	CASSEVNTEAFF
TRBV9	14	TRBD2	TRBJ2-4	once	TGTGCCAGCAGCGTAGAAGCGGGGGAAAACATTCAGTACTTC	CASSVEAGENIQYF
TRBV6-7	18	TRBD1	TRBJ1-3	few	TGTGCCAGCAGTTACCGGAGACAGGGGTCCTCCTCTGGAAACACCATATATTTT	CASSYRRQGSSSGNTIYF
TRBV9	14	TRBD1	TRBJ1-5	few	TGTGCCAGCAGTAAACAGGGGGCAGGGCAGCCCCAGCATTTT	CASSKQGAGQPQHF
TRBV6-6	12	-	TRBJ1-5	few	TGTGCCAGCAGAGTCCTCAATCAGCCCCAGCATTTT	CASRVLNQPQHF
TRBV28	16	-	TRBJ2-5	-	TGTGCCAGCAGTTTTCCGCCGGGACAAGACGGAGAGACCCAGTACTTC	CASSFPPGQDGETQYF
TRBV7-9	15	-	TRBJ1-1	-	TGTGCCAGCAGCTTAGCGCACGGGCTGAACACTGAAGCTTTCTTT	CASSLAHGLNTEAFF
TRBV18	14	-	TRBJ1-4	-	TGTGCCAGCTCATCATTAACAGGGAGCGAAAAACTGTTTTTT	CASSSLTGSEKLFF
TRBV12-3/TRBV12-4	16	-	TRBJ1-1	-	TGTGCCAGCAGTTTAGCGGACCCCTCCTTTAACACTGAAGCTTTCTTT	CASSLADPSFNTEAFF
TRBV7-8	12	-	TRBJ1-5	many	TGTGCCAGCAGCCAGGGAGGCCAGCCCCAGCATTTT	CASSQGGQPQHF
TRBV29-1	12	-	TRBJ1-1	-	TGCAGCGGGGGACGGGGGAACACTGAAGCTTTCTTT	CSGGRGNTEAFF
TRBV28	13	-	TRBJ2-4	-	TGTGCCAGCAGTGGGCAGGGAGGAAACATTCAGTACTTC	CASSGQGGNIQYF
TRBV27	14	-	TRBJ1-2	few	TGTGCCAGCAGTACAGGCAGGGCATACTATGGCTACACCTTC	CASSTGRAYYGYTF
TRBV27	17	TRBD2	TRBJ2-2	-	TGTGCCAGCAGTTTACCGACCCTAGCGGGGAACACCGGGGAGCTGTTTTTT	CASSLPTLAGNTGELFF
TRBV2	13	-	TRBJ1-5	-	TGTGCCAGCAGTGGGGGGGATCTGCAGCCCCAGCATTTT	CASSGGDLQPQHF
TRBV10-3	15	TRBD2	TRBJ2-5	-	TGTGCCATCAGTGAGAACTCGCCGGGGGGAGAGACCCAGTACTTC	CAISENSPGGETQYF
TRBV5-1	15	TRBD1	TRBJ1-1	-	TGCGCCAGCAGCTTGGGACAGGGCGGTAACACTGAAGCTTTCTTT	CASSLGQGGNTEAFF
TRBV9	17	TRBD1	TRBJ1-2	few	TGTGCCAGCAGCCCGGGACAGCCGATCCCCACTAACTATGGCTACACCTTC	CASSPGQPIPTNYGYTF
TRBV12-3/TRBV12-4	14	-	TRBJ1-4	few	TGTGCCAGCAGCACGAGGATAACTAATGAAAAACTGTTTTTT	CASSTRITNEKLFF
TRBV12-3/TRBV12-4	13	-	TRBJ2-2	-	TGTGCCAGCAGTTTAAGTTCCTCCGGGGAGCTGTTTTTT	CASSLSSSGELFF
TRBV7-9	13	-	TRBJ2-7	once	TGTGCCAGCAGTCAGTTCGGGGTCATCTGGCAGTACTTC	CASSQFGVIWQYF
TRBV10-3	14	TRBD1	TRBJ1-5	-	TGTGCCATCAGCGACAGGGAGGGCAATCAGCCCCAGCATTTT	CAISDREGNQPQHF
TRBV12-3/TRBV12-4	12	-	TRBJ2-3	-	TGTGCCGTGGAAGGGGGCACAGATACGCAGTATTTT	CAVEGGTDTQYF
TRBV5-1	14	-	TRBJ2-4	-	TGCGCCAGCAGAAATACAGAGGCCAAAAACATTCAGTACTTC	CASRNTEAKNIQYF
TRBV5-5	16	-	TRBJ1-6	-	TGTGCCAGCAGCGTGGGTCCCGGTTTTGATAATTCACCCCTCCACTTT	CASSVGPGFDNSPLHF
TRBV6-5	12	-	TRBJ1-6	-	TGTGCCAGCAGTCGCCATACGGACCCCCTCCACTTT	CASSRHTDPLHF
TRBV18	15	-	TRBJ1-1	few	TGTGCCAGCTCGGAGACAGCCCTTCTCGACACTGAAGCTTTCTTT	CASSETALLDTEAFF
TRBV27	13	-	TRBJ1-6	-	TGTGCCAGCAGTTGGGGACGGAATTCACCCCTCCACTTT	CASSWGRNSPLHF
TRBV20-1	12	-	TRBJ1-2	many	TGCAGTGCTAGTAGGGTTTCCTATGGCTACACCTTC	CSASRVSYGYTF
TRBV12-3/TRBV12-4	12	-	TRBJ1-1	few	TGTGCCAGCAGGAATTTGGGGACTGAAGCTTTCTTT	CASRNLGTEAFF